This TCR beta chain comes out of a study of somatic mutations in cytotoxic T cells in rheumatoid arthritis. Repertoires were generated with immunoSEQ multiplex PCR, while TCRdb's copy carries only in-frame clones and drops some. The table shows more than 15,000 clones, with approximately 80% occurring only once. Sequenced sample: CD8+ T cells sorted from blood. This clonotype was sampled from an adult with rheumatoid arthritis.

In DNA, the CDR3 is TGTGCCAGCAGTGAATACGGGGCCGCAACAGATACGCAGTATTTT. Its translation is CASSEYGAATDTQYF. The chain links TRBV25-1 to TRBJ2-3; D might be TRBD1 or TRBD2, each matching 5 bases. This CDR3 contains 15 residues. Germline values: CDR1 MGHDK, CDR2 SYGVNS. Trimming pared 0 bases from V and 3 bases from J, leaving 10 bases between.